What follows are 22 T cell receptor beta chains derived from one specimen sequenced in a study of breast tumors, draining lymph nodes, adjacent tissues (dated by TCRdb to about 2016). Lymph node samples were obtained from the axillary draining lymph nodes of breast cancer patients. Receptor amplification or capture employed multiplex PCR. Sequencing used an Illumina HiSeq 2000. Using fastp trimming at Q25 and MiXCR clonotype assembly, TCRdb reanalyzed the public sequencing data and kept in-frame beta chains. When rows share a CDR3 protein, they turn into one entry using the most common DNA and genes. The sample records more than 85,000 distinct CDR3 sequences, less than 25% of which are singletons. The ten largest clones add up to roughly 1.2% of the sample. Specimen: axillary lymph node tissue. These receptors originate from a female donor with breast cancer. Some clones in this sample may be carry-over from other donors' samples.

The chain joins TRBV5-1 to TRBJ2-2; D is unclear. Trimming took 2 bases from V and 6 from J, leaving 11 bases between them. The CDR3 extends over 14 amino acids. Germline CDR1 SGHRS, CDR2 YFSETQ. CDR3 amino acids: CASSLRWGPGELFF. In DNA form, the CDR3 reads TGCGCCAGCAGCTTACGTTGGGGTCCCGGGGAGCTGTTTTTT.

The sample holds many counts of this clonotype. The chain uses TRBV7-2 and TRBJ2-7; 8 nucleotides match TRBD1. V was clipped by 0 bases and J by 7 bases; unmatched bases: 8. The CDR3 covers 15 residues. Germline CDR1 is SGHTA and CDR2 is FQGNSA. CDR3 sequence: CASSLAGQGAREQYF. CDR3 nucleotide sequence: TGTGCCAGCAGCTTAGCAGGTCAGGGGGCTCGGGAGCAGTACTTC.

About this clonotype: A much larger clone sits a single nucleotide away, making a read error possible. J is TRBJ1-4 and V is TRBV5-1; TRBD1 is a possible D gene (5 bases). This CDR3 is 14 amino acids long. Looked up from germline, CDR1 is SGHRS and CDR2 is YFSETQ. CDR3 protein: CASTVGALSEILFF. Here the CDR3 DNA reads TGCGCCAGCACGGTCGGGGCCCTTAGTGAAATACTGTTTTTT.

This clonotype was picked up many times. V is TRBV4-1 and J is TRBJ1-2; 12 nucleotides agree with TRBD1. The CDR3 extends over 17 amino acids. Trimming took 0 bases from V and 7 from J; bases not matched to a gene: 9. From germline, CDR1 is MGHRA and CDR2 YSYEKL. This chain's CDR3 is CASSQDVGTGGAGGYTF. The DNA of the CDR3 is TGCGCCAGCAGCCAAGATGTCGGGACAGGGGGCGCGGGTGGCTACACCTTC.

Notes on this clonotype: This sequence may be a read error, since a much larger clone differs from it by one base. This chain joins TRBV5-6 and TRBJ2-5; 8 nucleotides line up with TRBD1. Germline V gene data show CDR1 as SGHDT and CDR2 as YYEEEE. This CDR3 contains 14 residues. CDR3 in DNA: TGTACCAGCAGCTTGCAGGGGGCGCCGGAGACCCAGTACTTC. This encodes CTSSLQGAPETQYF.

Regarding this clonotype: This could be a read error, since a much larger clone is one nucleotide away. CDR3 in amino acids: CASRAGTTYNEQFF. The CDR3 DNA is TGTGCCAGTAGAGCCGGGACTACCTACAATGAGCAGTTCTTC. The chain joins TRBV19 to TRBJ2-1; TRBD2 matches 7 bases. With V trimmed by 6 bases and J by 2 bases, 4 bases remained unmatched. The CDR3 has 14 residues. Germline-derived CDR1 and CDR2 are LNHDA and SQIVND (reference sequence).

Remarks on this clonotype: This may be a read error: a much more frequent sequence differs by one nucleotide. The rearrangement links TRBV5-1 to TRBJ2-2, with unresolved D. Germline V lookup: CDR1 SGHRS, CDR2 YFSETQ. The CDR3 sequence is 13 residues long. V shed 4 bases and J shed 9 bases, with 13 bases lying between them. CDR3 region: CASSATATRELFF. The CDR3 DNA is TGCGCCAGCAGCGCCACAGCTACCAGGGAGCTGTTTTTT. Using reference TRBV5-1 and TRBJ2-2 for the parts outside the CDR3, the full variable domain is KAGVTQTPRYLIKTRGQQVTLSCSPISGHRSVSWYQQTPGQGLQFLFEYFSETQRNKGNFPGRFSGRQFSNSRSEMNVSTLELGDSALYLCASSATATRELFFGEGSRLTVL.

This clonotype was recorded at least ten times. The chain employs TRBV14 and TRBJ2-7; 7 bases are a match to TRBD2. This CDR3 contains 13 residues. Trimming removed 0 bases from V and 6 bases from J; junction bases left unmatched: 2. Germline-derived CDR1 and CDR2 are SGHDN and FVKESK. The CDR3 loop reads CASSQDTGGEQYF. As DNA, the CDR3 is TGTGCCAGCAGCCAAGATACGGGGGGCGAGCAGTACTTC.

The chain has TRBV5-1 and TRBJ2-3, with 9 bases identical to TRBD1. The germline V gene encodes CDR1 SGHRS and CDR2 YFSETQ. V lost 2 bases to trimming and J lost 2 bases; unmatched junction nucleotides: 6. The CDR3 has 16 amino acids. CDR3 nucleotides: TGCGCCAGCAGCTTACAGGGGGCGGGGAACACAGATACGCAGTATTTT. This gives the protein CASSLQGAGNTDTQYF.

Many counts were recorded for this clonotype. The chain recombines TRBV7-9 with TRBJ1-5; 7 nucleotides agree with TRBD1. Per germline, CDR1 SEHNR and CDR2 FQNEAQ (reference sequence). The CDR3 covers 15 residues. V shed 5 bases, J shed 1 base, and the junction held 5 bases outside the gene matches. In DNA form, the CDR3 reads TGTGCCAGCAGCCATACAGGGGTGAGCAATCAGCCCCAGCATTTT. Amino acid sequence: CASSHTGVSNQPQHF. The full variable domain, rest sourced from reference TRBV7-9 and TRBJ1-5, is DTGVSQNPRHKITKRGQNVTFRCDPISEHNRLYWYRQTLGQGPEFLTYFQNEAQLEKSRLLSDRFSAERPKGSFSTLEIQRTEQGDSAMYLCASSHTGVSNQPQHFGDGTRLSIL.

This clonotype was seen at least ten times. The chain uses TRBV2 and TRBJ2-1; D is perhaps TRBD1 (6 bases). The V gene lost 6 bases and the J gene lost 8 bases, with 17 bases spanning the gap. CDR3 length: 14 residues. Germline-derived CDR1 and CDR2 are SNHLY and FYNNEI. The CDR3 here is CASSSTGSGHEQFF. The CDR3 DNA is TGTGCCAGCAGCTCGACAGGCTCGGGTCATGAGCAGTTCTTC.

This clonotype was seen many times. This CDR3 is CASSARATAPDTQYF. The CDR3 DNA is TGTGCCAGCAGCGCTCGGGCCACCGCCCCAGATACGCAGTATTTT. This chain uses TRBV7-9 with TRBJ2-3; D uncertain. The CDR3 consists of 15 residues. From germline, CDR1 is SEHNR and CDR2 FQNEAQ (reference sequence). V lost 5 bases to trimming and J lost 4 bases, with 16 bases between them.

In regard to this clonotype: A read error is possible here, since a much larger clone lies one base away. V and J are TRBV6-1 and TRBJ1-2, with D hard to call. This CDR3 is built from 14 residues. Germline lookup yields CDR1 MNHNS and CDR2 SASEGT. The CDR3 spells CASRPNGVRPGYIF. The CDR3 DNA reads TGTGCCAGCAGACCGAACGGGGTCCGGCCCGGCTACATCTTC.

This clonotype showed up just a few times. This sequence joins TRBV27 and TRBJ1-3, with D tentatively TRBD1 (5 bases). Between the trimmed V and J ends, which lost 4 bases and 2 bases, there was a span of 9 bases. Germline CDR1 and CDR2: MNHEY and SMNVEV (reference sequence). There are 14 residues in the CDR3. This CDR3 is CASSSGAAGNTIYF. CDR3 coding DNA: TGTGCCAGCAGTTCCGGGGCGGCTGGAAACACCATATATTTT.

A remark on this clonotype: This could be a read error, since a much larger clone is one nucleotide away. The chain is built from TRBV20-1 and TRBJ2-5, with 16 bases matching TRBD2. Germline assignment: CDR1 DFQATT and CDR2 SNEGSKA (reference sequence). V trimming: 1 base; J trimming: 4 bases; junction bases outside the gene matches: 12. This CDR3 is 19 amino acids long. CDR3 sequence: CSARGGLAGGLFRVETQYF. In nucleotides, the CDR3 is TGCAGTGCTAGAGGGGGACTAGCGGGGGGGCTCTTTCGTGTAGAGACCCAGTACTTC.

Remarks on this clonotype: Given a much more abundant clone one base away, this may be a read error. This is likely a read error, given that the CDR3 carries no conserved phenylalanine or tryptophan at its end. This chain connects TRBV4-1 to TRBJ2-2; 8 nucleotides match TRBD1. Unmatched junction bases numbered 14, after V lost 6 bases and J lost 2 bases. CDR3 size: 18 residues. Germline CDR1 and CDR2: MGHRA and YSYEKL. The CDR3, as DNA: TGCGCCAGCAGGCCCGGTTCTTACGGGACAGGTAACACCGGGGAGCTGTTTGTT. Protein: CASRPGSYGTGNTGELFV.

This clonotype was counted ten times or more. The V and J genes are TRBV6-1 and TRBJ2-1; the D is unclear. The V end was cut by 4 bases, the J end by 7 bases, with 11 bases between. The germline CDR1 and CDR2 sequences are MNHNS and SASEGT. The CDR3 extends over 13 amino acids. Here the CDR3 reads CASSGSIRNEQFF. The CDR3 DNA is TGTGCCAGCAGTGGATCAATCCGGAATGAGCAGTTCTTC.

Note on this clonotype: Being one base from a much bigger clone, this may be a read error. This rearrangement joins TRBV7-9 to TRBJ2-3; D gene unclear. Germline CDR1 and CDR2: SEHNR and FQNEAQ (reference sequence). The ends were cut back, 4 bases at V and 4 bases at J, with 12 bases in the middle. The CDR3 sequence is 14 residues long. The CDR3 sequence is CASSSSIRPDTQYF. As DNA, the CDR3 is TGTGCCAGCAGCTCGAGTATCCGCCCAGATACGCAGTATTTT.

This clonotype was found many times. The genes are TRBV20-1 and TRBJ1-5; 8 positions agree with TRBD1. V shed 6 bases and J 2 bases; nucleotides not matched to a gene: 6. Per the germline V gene, CDR1 is DFQATT and CDR2 is SNEGSKA (reference sequence). CDR3 size: 14 residues. CDR3 nucleotides: TGCAGTGCCAGGACAGGGTATGGCAATCAGCCCCAGCATTTT. Translation gives CSARTGYGNQPQHF.

This clonotype was seen ten or more times. The chain couples TRBV7-9 to TRBJ1-4; 9 nucleotides line up with TRBD1. Losses at the gene ends were 3 bases for V and 4 bases for J; bases not matched to a gene: 3. The germline gives CDR1 SEHNR, CDR2 FQNEAQ (reference sequence). CDR3 length: 15 residues. CDR3 nucleotides: TGTGCCAGCAGCTTCTGGACAGGGGTTAATGAAAAACTGTTTTTT. Residues: CASSFWTGVNEKLFF.

This clonotype showed up many times. The chain recombines TRBV11-2 with TRBJ1-4; the D is unclear. V lost 3 bases, J lost 8 bases, and 13 bases lay in between. The CDR3 is 14 amino acids. CDR1 and CDR2 from the germline V gene are SGHAT and FQNNGV. The CDR3 nucleotides are TGTGCCAGCAGCTTTGGGAGGGATGGAGAAAAACTGTTTTTT. Its translation: CASSFGRDGEKLFF. Together with reference TRBV11-2 and TRBJ1-4, the CDR3 gives the full variable domain: EAGVAQSPRYKIIEKRQSVAFWCNPISGHATLYWYQQILGQGPKLLIQFQNNGVVDDSQLPKDRFSAERLKGVDSTLKIQPAKLEDSAVYLCASSFGRDGEKLFFGSGTQLSVL.

In its sample, this clonotype was seen a few times. One base away lies a much larger clone, so this may be a sequencing read error. The chain combines TRBV6-2 or TRBV6-3 with TRBJ2-7, with D possibly matching TRBD1 (5 bases). The CDR3 spans 15 residues. Germline CDR1 reads MNHEY; CDR2 reads SVGEGT. Trimming took 4 bases from V and 2 from J, leaving 15 bases between them. The CDR3 coding sequence is TGTGCCAGCAGTTCCCTAATGCAGGGTGCCTACGAGCAGTACTTC. Its translation is CASSSLMQGAYEQYF.